Sequencing of this T cell receptor beta chain was carried out in a study of shared clonotypes between healthy human individuals (dated by TCRdb to between 2020 and 2021). Some background on the complete study: A few men and a couple of women, aged 18 to 49 years, made up the cohort. To increase sequencing depth and limit assay-specific biases, different laboratories used diverse techniques to prepare libraries and sequence TCR repertoires. To estimate repertoire size and how much clonotypes are shared between individuals, the study performed deep sequencing of blood TCR repertoires from a few healthy adults. Leukapheresis yielded between about 0.94 and 9.5 billion PBMCs per donor. Per donor, three plates each were used for CD4 naive and CD4 memory, two for CD8 naive, and one for CD8 memory.

Deletion took 11 bases off V and 0 bases off J, with a span of 14 bases between the germline ends. Including cysteine and phenylalanine, the CDR3 has 14 amino acids. Only CDR3 DNA remains: 42 bases, in frame from the first base. The germline V gene encodes CDR1 PRHDT and CDR2 FYEKMQ (reference sequence). Note on this clone: Its antigen remains undetermined. Base qualities are missing; no much larger clone stands one base away.

Using the deep immunoSEQ assay, multiplex PCR amplified TCR CDR3 regions from genomic DNA. Genomic DNA extracted from each cell subset was distributed evenly over all wells of several immunoSEQ 96-well plates, and each plate served as one replicate. For sorted subsets, 150 to 250 ng of genomic DNA, equivalent to about 30,000 T cell genomes, went into each replicate PCR. Purified libraries were quantified with a Qubit 3.0 fluorometer, sized on a Bioanalyzer 2100, and re-quantified with the KAPA Library Quantification kit. Every immunoSEQ 96-well plate was sequenced on a separate single-read 150-cycle Illumina NextSeq 550 flow cell. Under the source paper's analysis protocol: Because the immunoSEQ output held only junctional sequences and lacked quality scores, the filtering could not match the filtering applied to full-length reads. Sequences were annotated with PyIR, a Python wrapper for IgBLAST v1.9, and V/J genes and CDR3 were assigned using IMGT germline references. Any read was removed if the V/J assignment was weak (E-value above 1e-6), the CDR3 was missing, or the read contained stop codons, out-of-frame junctions, or ambiguous translated residues. V3J clonotypes were defined as sequences sharing an identical inferred V gene, J gene, and CDR3 amino acid sequence. Percentage overlap between repertoires was computed as shared unique clonotypes divided by the size of the smaller repertoire. Richness of each repertoire was evaluated using RTK rarefaction, the Chao1 estimator, and Recon v2.1 estimates of unobserved clonotypes. For all TCRbeta clonotypes obtained by the gDNA method from four donors, generation probabilities were computed with OLGA. As stored in TCRdb, this immuneACCESS dataset retains in-frame rearrangements with V and J assigned. A fraction of the clones does not appear; measured against another copy, unresolved V genes explain less than half of the discrepancy, and the remainder lacks a known reason. V, J and clone size were drawn from that table, and D and trimming were deduced from the DNA. A total of approximately 600,000 clones appear in this sample, 85% to 95% of them only once. Clones ranked in the top ten supply around 0.12% of the sample.

The paper's findings and limits, for the study overall: Larger estimated clonotype richness was generally found for naive subsets than for memory subsets. Pairwise subsampling indicated that sequencing depth was expected to affect the degree of clonotype sharing among donors. The small number of donors limited the genetic and exposure-history diversity represented. Even with the large sequencing depth, rarefaction of the sorted-subset datasets indicated that sequencing was incomplete. Compared with non-shared clonotypes, clonotypes shared by all four sorted-subset donors had higher generation probabilities. Sampling was limited to blood, and TCR repertoires in tissue likely differ from TCR repertoires in blood. Roughly 5% of naive CD4, roughly 3.6% of naive CD8, around 2.3% of memory CD4, and over 0.35% of memory CD8 clonotypes were shared across several donors.

CD8 naive samples consisted of CD45RO-negative cells that were positively selected for CCR7, yielding a CD45RA+CCR7+ population without TemRA cells. The donors were healthy, HIV-negative adults with no recently reported acute infections or vaccinations. Every donor was a Caucasian adult residing in Nashville, Tennessee, USA. Blood was obtained by leukapheresis, after which PBMCs were separated by Ficoll-Histopaque density gradient centrifugation and cryopreserved in liquid nitrogen vapor phase. Analytical flow cytometry was used to check the purity and quantity of each magnetically sorted T cell population. From each sorted fraction, genomic DNA was isolated and quantified by UV absorbance on a Nanodrop 2000c.

The chain uses TRBV13 and TRBJ1-3; too little of a D gene remains to name it. The sample comprised naive CD8+ T cells sorted from blood. The cell subset or site label for this specimen denotes: CD45RA+CCR7+. This TCR was recovered from a woman younger than 45 in good health. The encoded CDR3 is CAGKIWGSGNTIYF. The nucleotides are TGTGCCGGAAAAATTTGGGGCTCTGGAAACACCATATATTTT.